This entry is about one TCR beta chain. This sample was included in a study of PD-1 blockade in mismatch repair-deficient tumors. Repertoires were generated with immunoSEQ multiplex PCR, while TCRdb's copy carries only in-frame clones and drops some. The profile shows over 100,000 clones, 70% to 80% of them singletons. CDR1 is SGDLS and CDR2 is YYNGEE in the germline V gene. V lost 4 bases and J 5 bases, leaving 12 bases between the germline ends. The CDR3 spans 13 residues. The chain uses TRBV9 and TRBJ1-1; D not resolved. The sequence was obtained from an adult with mismatch repair-deficient cancer. The sequences come from peripheral blood, collected about 60 weeks after starting pembrolizumab. DNA of the CDR3: TGTGCCAGCAGCCTCAGTCTGTGGACTGAAGCTTTCTTT. It specifies CASSLSLWTEAFF.